What follows is one TCR beta chain and its context. This clonotype was observed at least ten times. The target of this receptor is not known. No much larger clonotype is one base removed from it; base qualities were not supplied. The library was made by PCR. TCRdb lists the instrument as Illumina HiSeq 2500. TCR library preparation used molecular barcoding, with unique molecular identifiers applied to normalize quantification of the TCRbeta repertoire. The public reads were reprocessed in TCRdb via fastp at Q25 and MiXCR, keeping in-frame beta chains. Each record represents a unique CDR3 protein, reported with the most common genes and DNA among its rows. The sample table shows around 700,000 distinct CDR3 sequences, and about an eighth are seen once. The ten biggest clones cover 0.79% of the sample. These data originate in a study of T-cell reconstitution after alpha-beta-depleted transplantation in children (dated by TCRdb to about 2016). Study-level background: Using TCR repertoire profiling, the study followed T-cell immune reconstitution in a quantitative way in children after TCRalphabeta/CD19-depleted allogeneic hematopoietic cell transplantation. On the study overall, not on this receptor specifically: Over subsequent months, a decline in hyperexpanded clone frequencies was noted, and after one year, T-cell counts and TCRbeta diversity were mostly ascribed to newly produced T cells. The high TCRbeta diversity at day 60 in some patients was ascribed to recipient T cells and intrathymic progenitors that had survived conditioning. The apparently early alphabetaT-cell count recovery about two months after transplant was reportedly dependent on only several hundred rapidly expanded clones derived from non-depleted graft cells.

The junction carries 11 bases between V and J, which are trimmed by 7 bases and 4 bases respectively. From its cysteine to its phenylalanine, the CDR3 spans 14 amino acids. Only the CDR3 part of the read is kept: 42 bases, read in frame from the first base. What the treatment or condition label conveys for this sample: allogeneic hematopoietic cell transplantation with graft depleted of TCRalphabeta T cells and CD19 B cells. TCRalphabeta/CD19-depleted allogeneic hematopoietic cell grafts were given to the transplant recipients, all of whom were children. Sequenced here: PBMCs, sampled before TCRalphabeta/CD19-depleted stem cell transplant. The sequence was collected from a girl aged 2 to 9 with congenital amegakaryocytic thrombocytopenia, due to receive a stem cell transplant. Recombination joined TRBV12-3 or TRBV12-4 with TRBJ1-6; the D gene cannot be resolved reliably. The CDR3 sequence is CASTGEGYNSPLHF. The bases read TGTGCCAGCACCGGGGAGGGATATAATTCACCCCTCCACTTT.